Here is one T cell receptor (beta chain) with its context. The CDR3 does not end in the conserved phenylalanine or tryptophan, so this is likely a read error. From unsorted bulk tissue weighing about 20-33 mg, DNA and RNA were co-extracted. The data originate from a study of tumor-infiltrating lymphocytes in primary liver carcinoma. A constant-region primer served to make TCR beta cDNA from about 0.45 ug total RNA. Amplification in three nested multiplex PCR rounds with slightly modified ARM-PCR gave rise to TCR beta libraries. It was with TRBV1-TRBV30 forward primers and a C-beta reverse primer that the first two PCR rounds were run, at 10 cycles each. From the multiplex PCR reads, TCRdb called clonotypes with MiXCR, one entry per CDR3 protein. This table has 50,000 to 65,000 distinct CDR3 sequences, approximately 74% appearing once. The length of the CDR3 is 14 residues. Germline V gene lookup returns CDR1 SGHNT and CDR2 YENEEA.

Sequencing was done on a sample of liver tumor tissue from sampling region 4. Described subset: tumor region T4, right-lateral pole. This TCR derives from a man aged 40-49 years with primary liver carcinoma and hepatitis B virus infection. The chain has TRBV11-3 and TRBJ2-3; 7 nucleotides align to TRBD1. The CDR3 bases are TGTGCCAACAGCTTAAGGAGAGGGACAGATACACAGTATTCT. Its protein is CANSLRRGTDTQYS.